This TCR beta chain was sequenced during a study of PD-L1 blockade in urothelial cancer. Study details: Twenty-five of the 29 patients were men with bladder-origin urothelial cancer.

Time point here: peripheral blood 6 weeks after treatment start. TCRdb keeps only in-frame clones here, not all; method: immunoSEQ multiplex PCR. Seen here are approximately 36,000 clones, 84% observed once, and the top ten hold about 10%. The CDR3 runs 15 residues. The germline gives CDR1 MNHNS, CDR2 SASEGT. Germline trimming cut 6 bases from V and 4 bases from J; bases unmatched to any gene: 6. The TCR originated in a man aged 40-49 years with urothelial cancer. The J gene is TRBJ1-5, the V gene TRBV6-1; 10 bases are a match to TRBD1. The sequences come from PBMCs, collected around atezolizumab (anti-PD-L1) treatment. In nucleotides, the CDR3 is TGTGCCAGCAGACAACCGGGACAGGGGAATCAGCCCCAGCATTTT. It encodes CASRQPGQGNQPQHF.